This is a list of T cell receptor beta chains from one sample in a study of blood T cell repertoires in COVID-19. Profiling relied on immunoSEQ multiplex PCR, and the TCRdb table lists in-frame clones only, not all of them. The sample carries over 90,000 clones, around nine tenths recorded once. Sequenced sample: peripheral blood. Source of these receptors: a woman aged 70-85 years with acute or convalescent COVID-19. Each CDR3 is given with its conserved first and last residue. Fields, in order: V gene, J gene, D gene, clone size, CDR3 protein, CDR3 DNA. A D gene is named only where the DNA matches it firmly. Some rows have no size entry. The others give once, few or many, or a class for an expanded clone.

v_gene: TRBV18; j_gene: TRBJ1-3; d_gene: .; abundance: few; CDR3aa: CASSPDRTLSGNTIYF; CDR3nt: TGTGCCAGCTCACCAGACAGAACCCTCTCTGGAAACACCATATATTTT
v_gene: TRBV3-1/TRBV3-2; j_gene: TRBJ2-5; d_gene: .; abundance: .; CDR3aa: CASSQGQGHGTQYF; CDR3nt: TGTGCCAGCAGCCAAGGGCAGGGTCATGGGACCCAGTACTTC
v_gene: TRBV24-1; j_gene: TRBJ2-1; d_gene: .; abundance: .; CDR3aa: CATSGFATGLYNEQFF; CDR3nt: TGTGCCACCAGTGGATTTGCCACAGGTCTTTACAATGAGCAGTTCTTC
v_gene: TRBV27; j_gene: TRBJ2-3; d_gene: TRBD2; abundance: .; CDR3aa: CASSLLWSERGLNTDTQYF; CDR3nt: TGTGCCAGCAGTTTATTATGGTCCGAGCGGGGACTTAACACAGATACGCAGTATTTT
v_gene: TRBV7-9; j_gene: TRBJ1-1; d_gene: .; abundance: .; CDR3aa: CASSLVAGPNTEAFF; CDR3nt: TGTGCCAGCAGCTTAGTGGCAGGGCCGAACACTGAAGCTTTCTTT
v_gene: TRBV4-1; j_gene: TRBJ1-6; d_gene: .; abundance: .; CDR3aa: CASSQETPMGGLRVPLHF; CDR3nt: TGCGCCAGCAGCCAAGAAACCCCGATGGGGGGTCTTAGGGTACCCCTCCACTTT
v_gene: TRBV27; j_gene: TRBJ1-1; d_gene: TRBD1; abundance: .; CDR3aa: CASSRQGFNTEAFF; CDR3nt: TGTGCCAGCAGTAGACAGGGGTTCAACACTGAAGCTTTCTTT
v_gene: TRBV30; j_gene: TRBJ2-1; d_gene: .; abundance: .; CDR3aa: CAWSEGFGHNEQFF; CDR3nt: TGTGCCTGGAGTGAGGGGTTTGGGCACAATGAGCAGTTCTTC
v_gene: TRBV19; j_gene: TRBJ2-1; d_gene: .; abundance: .; CDR3aa: CASMDRTGRGNNEQFF; CDR3nt: TGTGCCAGTATGGATCGAACAGGTAGGGGGAATAATGAGCAGTTCTTC
v_gene: TRBV28; j_gene: TRBJ1-1; d_gene: .; abundance: .; CDR3aa: CASSRLGGTEAFF; CDR3nt: TGTGCCAGCAGCCGATTAGGGGGCACTGAAGCTTTCTTT
v_gene: TRBV7-9; j_gene: TRBJ2-5; d_gene: .; abundance: few; CDR3aa: CASSFKRLGQETQYF; CDR3nt: TGTGCCAGCAGCTTTAAGCGGTTAGGTCAGGAGACCCAGTACTTC
v_gene: TRBV28; j_gene: TRBJ1-5; d_gene: TRBD1; abundance: .; CDR3aa: CASSLGDRGHRLLGPQHF; CDR3nt: TGTGCCAGCAGTTTAGGGGACAGGGGGCACCGACTGCTTGGGCCCCAGCATTTT
v_gene: TRBV7-9; j_gene: TRBJ1-4; d_gene: .; abundance: .; CDR3aa: CASIRQGSTNEKLFF; CDR3nt: TGTGCCAGCATCCGTCAGGGTTCCACTAATGAAAAACTGTTTTTT
v_gene: TRBV10-3; j_gene: TRBJ2-1; d_gene: TRBD2; abundance: .; CDR3aa: CAISTQGGRGAEQFF; CDR3nt: TGTGCCATCAGTACCCAGGGCGGGAGGGGGGCTGAGCAGTTCTTC
v_gene: TRBV5-1; j_gene: TRBJ2-1; d_gene: .; abundance: .; CDR3aa: CASSFDRPLYNEQFF; CDR3nt: TGCGCCAGCTCCTTCGACAGACCTCTTTACAATGAGCAGTTCTTC
v_gene: TRBV6-6; j_gene: TRBJ1-1; d_gene: .; abundance: .; CDR3aa: CASSYPAQNTEAFF; CDR3nt: TGTGCCAGCAGTTACCCCGCACAGAACACTGAAGCTTTCTTT
v_gene: TRBV3-1/TRBV3-2; j_gene: TRBJ2-7; d_gene: TRBD2; abundance: .; CDR3aa: CASSQRAGGPGEQYF; CDR3nt: TGTGCCAGCAGCCAACGGGCGGGAGGGCCTGGAGAGCAGTACTTC
v_gene: TRBV3-1/TRBV3-2; j_gene: TRBJ2-3; d_gene: .; abundance: .; CDR3aa: CASSQDSGVQDTQYF; CDR3nt: TGTGCCAGCAGCCAAGATTCGGGGGTTCAAGATACGCAGTATTTT
v_gene: TRBV2; j_gene: TRBJ2-3; d_gene: .; abundance: .; CDR3aa: CASSEDRLATQYF; CDR3nt: TGTGCCAGCAGTGAAGACCGTCTAGCTACGCAGTATTTT
v_gene: TRBV6-1; j_gene: TRBJ1-5; d_gene: .; abundance: .; CDR3aa: CASSEQFIRGLNNQPQHF; CDR3nt: TGTGCCAGCAGTGAACAATTCATCAGGGGTCTAAACAATCAGCCCCAGCATTTT
v_gene: TRBV5-1; j_gene: TRBJ2-5; d_gene: TRBD1; abundance: .; CDR3aa: CASSTGDLETQYF; CDR3nt: TGCGCCAGCAGCACAGGGGATTTGGAGACCCAGTACTTC
v_gene: TRBV19; j_gene: TRBJ1-4; d_gene: .; abundance: .; CDR3aa: CASSTQHRAATNEKLFF; CDR3nt: TGTGCCAGTAGTACCCAACACAGGGCCGCAACTAATGAAAAACTGTTTTTT
v_gene: TRBV2; j_gene: TRBJ2-2; d_gene: TRBD2; abundance: .; CDR3aa: CASSSGSYTGELFF; CDR3nt: TGTGCCAGCTCTAGCGGGAGTTACACCGGGGAGCTGTTTTTT
v_gene: TRBV6-6; j_gene: TRBJ2-7; d_gene: TRBD1; abundance: .; CDR3aa: CASGDRGNEQYF; CDR3nt: TGTGCCAGCGGTGACAGGGGCAACGAGCAGTACTTC
v_gene: TRBV6-4; j_gene: TRBJ2-2; d_gene: TRBD2; abundance: once; CDR3aa: CASSDGLETGELFF; CDR3nt: TGTGCCAGCAGTGACGGACTAGAGACCGGGGAGCTGTTTTTT
v_gene: TRBV5-4; j_gene: TRBJ2-1; d_gene: .; abundance: .; CDR3aa: CASSPGVSSYNEQFF; CDR3nt: TGTGCCAGCAGCCCAGGGGTGAGCTCCTACAATGAGCAGTTCTTC